The 28 T cell receptor beta chains given below trace back to one sample, sequenced in a study of vaccination effects on CD4 cells after COVID-19. It was after approximately 10 days of culture that CD4+ T cells were isolated. Each participant received a vaccine that was either BNT162b2 or mRNA-1273, given as two doses. Sequenced by immunoSEQ multiplex PCR; TCRdb stores in-frame clones only, minus some. The sample holds 65,000 to 90,000 clones, nearly 75% seen once. The antigens of these receptors remain unknown. Sequenced here: CD4+ T cells from PBMCs cultured without peptide, sampled after COVID-19 vaccination. These receptors were taken from a human donor who received a COVID-19 vaccine.

The chain uses TRBV10-2 and TRBJ2-3; no reliable D call. Germline CDR1 and CDR2: WSHSY and SAAADI. The CDR3 has 14 residues. V dropped 3 bases and J dropped 1 base, with 8 bases sitting between them. CDR3 DNA: TGCGCCAGCAGTGATGTACTGCGCACAGATACGCAGTATTTT. Translated: CASSDVLRTDTQYF.

The rearrangement links TRBV9 to TRBJ1-2; D is possibly TRBD1 (5 bases). Trimming left V 3 bases short and J 3 bases short, with 9 bases between. Per the germline V gene, CDR1 is SGDLS and CDR2 is YYNGEE. This CDR3 contains 13 residues. The CDR3 is CASSGGGDYGYTF. The CDR3, as DNA: TGTGCCAGCAGCGGCGGGGGAGACTATGGCTACACCTTC.

This chain joins TRBV21-1 and TRBJ1-2. TRBV21-1 is described as a pseudogene. This CDR3 has 14 amino acids. CDR3 bases: TGTGCCAGCAGCAAAGAAACGGTTAACTATGGCTACACCTTC. It is translated as CASSKETVNYGYTF.

The rearrangement links TRBV3-1 (or the pseudogene TRBV3-2) to TRBJ1-5; no clear D. The CDR3 sequence is 13 residues long. Germline CDR1 LGHDT, CDR2 YNNKEL (reference sequence). Trimming left V 0 bases short and J 6 bases short, with 6 bases between. The CDR3 coding sequence is TGTGCCAGCAGCCAAGATATTAGTCAGCCCCAGCATTTT. Its translation: CASSQDISQPQHF.

The table lists this clone with a few counts. The CDR3 is CASSYTGGGGYTF. As DNA, the CDR3 is TGCGCCAGCAGCTACACAGGGGGCGGTGGCTACACCTTC. This rearrangement joins TRBV5-1 to TRBJ1-2, with 9 bases fitting TRBD1. The CDR3 extends over 13 amino acids. Germline V lookup: CDR1 SGHRS, CDR2 YFSETQ. Trimming removed 3 bases from V and 7 bases from J; junction bases left unmatched: 4.

This chain uses TRBV4-1 with TRBJ1-3, with D hard to call. V shed 7 bases and J shed 0 bases, with 13 bases lying between them. CDR3 length: 15 amino acids. Germline lookup yields CDR1 MGHRA and CDR2 YSYEKL. The CDR3 DNA sequence: TGCGCCAGCAAGCGAGGCTTAGACTCTGGAAACACCATATATTTT. This gives the protein CASKRGLDSGNTIYF.

The gene calls are TRBV5-1 and TRBJ1-4, with D unclear. Germline CDR1 reads SGHRS; CDR2 reads YFSETQ. This CDR3 spans 16 amino acids. Between the trimmed V and J ends, which lost 4 bases and 0 bases, there was a span of 13 bases. The CDR3 sequence: CASSVRESSTNEKLFF. The DNA for the CDR3 is TGCGCCAGCAGCGTCCGGGAGAGTTCAACTAATGAAAAACTGTTTTTT. The full variable domain, with the rest looked up from reference TRBV5-1 and TRBJ1-4, is KAGVTQTPRYLIKTRGQQVTLSCSPISGHRSVSWYQQTPGQGLQFLFEYFSETQRNKGNFPGRFSGRQFSNSRSEMNVSTLELGDSALYLCASSVRESSTNEKLFFGSGTQLSVL.

The gene calls are TRBV6-4 and TRBJ1-2, with 8 bases fitting TRBD1. Germline lookup yields CDR1 MRHNA and CDR2 SNTAGT. J was trimmed by 10 bases and V by 6 bases; bases with no gene match: 10. This CDR3 is 13 amino acids long. The CDR3 reads CASRMDRVSAYTF. CDR3 sequence (DNA): TGTGCCAGCAGGATGGACAGGGTCAGCGCCTACACCTTC.

The chain carries TRBV24-1 and TRBJ2-1; D is unresolved. This CDR3 contains 17 residues. Trimming stripped 5 bases from V and 0 bases from J, with 16 bases between. The germline V gene encodes CDR1 KGHDR and CDR2 SFDVKD. The CDR3 loop reads CATSAARSASSYNEQFF. The CDR3 DNA sequence: TGTGCCACCAGTGCTGCCCGATCCGCCAGCTCCTACAATGAGCAGTTCTTC.

The CDR3 region is CASSPIRPGGGETQYF. The CDR3 DNA is TGTGCCAGCAGTCCCATTAGACCAGGGGGGGGAGAGACCCAGTACTTC. The chain combines TRBV7-2 with TRBJ2-5; D might be TRBD1 or TRBD2, each matching 7 bases. The CDR3 loop spans 16 amino acids. CDR1 is SGHTA and CDR2 is FQGNSA in the germline V gene. Between the trimmed V and J ends, which lost 6 bases and 4 bases, there was a span of 21 bases.

The V gene is TRBV2, the J gene TRBJ1-6; no reliable D call. Trimming cost V 3 bases and J 3 bases, with 6 bases left between them. CDR3 size: 14 residues. In germline, CDR1 is SNHLY, CDR2 FYNNEI. CDR3 sequence reads: CASSDRVYNSPLHF. The DNA for the CDR3 is TGTGCCAGCAGTGACCGCGTCTATAATTCACCCCTCCACTTT.

Comments on this clone: This sample also contains other DNA sequences that code for the same CDR3. The chain employs TRBV24-1 and TRBJ1-5; 10 bases line up with TRBD1. This CDR3 has 15 amino acids. Germline V gene data show CDR1 as KGHDR and CDR2 as SFDVKD. The ends lost 3 bases at V and 5 bases at J; junction bases unmatched: 3. CDR3 coding DNA: TGTGCCACCAGTGATCCGGGGACAGGGGATCAGCCCCAGCATTTT. The encoded protein is CATSDPGTGDQPQHF.

This sequence joins TRBV11-1 and TRBJ2-5; no clear D. The CDR3 length is 13 residues. CDR1 SGHAT and CDR2 FQDESV come from the germline V gene (reference sequence). V was pared by 6 bases and J by 0 bases, with 8 bases between. The DNA for the CDR3 is TGTGCCAGCAGTCAGAGGTACCAAGAGACCCAGTACTTC. Protein: CASSQRYQETQYF.

V usage is TRBV28 and J usage is TRBJ2-5, with 13 nucleotides matching TRBD2. The CDR3 has 16 amino acids. Unmatched junction bases numbered 5, after V lost 1 base and J lost 6 bases. The germline V gene has CDR1 MDHEN and CDR2 SYDVKM. The CDR3 DNA is TGTGCCAGCAGTTTATCCGGACTAGCGGGGGTAAAGACCCAGTACTTC. Translation gives CASSLSGLAGVKTQYF.

The V call is TRBV7-6, the J call TRBJ2-1; D gene unclear. The germline CDR1 and CDR2 sequences are SGHVS and FNYEAQ. The CDR3 is 13 residues long. Trimming cost V 2 bases and J 0 bases, with 2 bases left between them. CDR3 in DNA: TGTGCCAGCAGCTTAAACTCCTACAATGAGCAGTTCTTC. Translation gives CASSLNSYNEQFF.

This clone was detected only a few times. V is TRBV5-1 and J is TRBJ2-1; 7 bases map to TRBD1. In germline, CDR1 is SGHRS, CDR2 YFSETQ. CDR3 length: 14 amino acids. The V gene end was trimmed by 4 bases and the J gene end by 6 bases; junction bases not matched to a gene: 7. The CDR3 loop is CASSQGQHTNEQFF. The CDR3 nucleotides read TGCGCCAGCAGCCAGGGACAGCACACCAATGAGCAGTTCTTC.

This clone appeared once. The chain carries TRBV30 and TRBJ1-6; 8 nucleotides agree with TRBD1. Unmatched junction bases numbered 9, after V lost 3 bases and J lost 2 bases. The CDR3 is made up of 17 amino acids. Germline V gives CDR1 GTSNPN, CDR2 SVGIG (reference sequence). CDR3 residues: CAWSGLGQVPYNSPLHF. CDR3 sequence (DNA): TGTGCCTGGAGCGGTTTGGGACAGGTTCCCTATAATTCACCCCTCCACTTT.

In DNA form, the CDR3 reads TGTGCCAGCAGCGTGGGACAGGGGGTGCCCCAGTACTTC. Its translation is CASSVGQGVPQYF. The genes are TRBV9 and TRBJ2-5; 11 nucleotides line up with TRBD1. Germline values: CDR1 SGDLS, CDR2 YYNGEE. The junction had 3 bases not matched to a gene; V was cut back by 2 bases and J by 9 bases. The CDR3 loop spans 13 amino acids.

The chain links TRBV10-1 to TRBJ2-4, with 8 bases matching TRBD2. Germline loops: CDR1 WNHNN, CDR2 SYGVQD (reference sequence). The CDR3 is 13 residues long. The V and J ends lost 3 bases and 7 bases, in that order; junction bases with no gene match: 2. The CDR3 reads CASSDGGRNIQYF. Here the CDR3 DNA reads TGCGCCAGCAGTGATGGCGGGAGGAACATTCAGTACTTC.

This chain uses TRBV6-5 with TRBJ2-7, with TRBD1 identical over 7 bases. Germline assignment: CDR1 MNHEY and CDR2 SVGAGI. The CDR3 length is 14 residues. Trimming took 5 bases from V and 3 from J; bases not matched to a gene: 7. DNA of the CDR3: TGTGCCAGCAGTAATCCGGGACAGAACTACGAGCAGTACGTC. Translated, it gives CASSNPGQNYEQYV.

This sequence joins TRBV18 and TRBJ2-2; TRBD2 is a possible D gene (5 bases). Germline V gives CDR1 KGHSH, CDR2 LQKENI. The CDR3 is 15 amino acids. Trimming removed 2 bases from V and 5 bases from J, with 12 bases in between. The CDR3 bases are TGTGCCAGCTCACCATCGGGAAGGTGGACCGGGGAGCTGTTTTTT. As protein: CASSPSGRWTGELFF.

The V and J genes are TRBV7-8 and TRBJ2-3, with 11 bases that match TRBD2. The CDR3 is 18 amino acids. Germline V gene lookup returns CDR1 SGHVS and CDR2 FQNEAQ. The V gene end was trimmed by 5 bases and the J gene end by 1 base; junction bases not matched to a gene: 11. CDR3 loop: CASSLGQLAGARTDTQYF. The CDR3 region has the DNA TGTGCCAGCAGCCTGGGGCAACTAGCGGGGGCCCGCACAGATACGCAGTATTTT.

The V call is TRBV12-5, the J call TRBJ2-7; 8 positions match TRBD2. The V gene's germline CDR1 is LGHNT and CDR2 FRNRAP. The J segment lost 6 bases and the V segment lost 6 bases, leaving 10 bases of the junction unmatched. The CDR3 runs to 14 residues. CDR3 region: CASGSRLALGEQYV. CDR3 sequence (DNA): TGTGCTAGTGGCTCAAGACTAGCGTTGGGCGAGCAGTACGTC.

V is TRBV19 and J is TRBJ1-3, with 7 bases matching TRBD1. Per the germline V gene, CDR1 is LNHDA and CDR2 is SQIVND (reference sequence). The CDR3 is made up of 18 amino acids. V lost 9 bases to trimming and J lost 0 bases; unmatched junction nucleotides: 17. The CDR3 sequence is CASRTGGRYRSSGNTIYF. CDR3 bases: TGTGCCAGCCGGACAGGCGGACGTTATCGGAGCTCTGGAAACACCATATATTTT.

The chain joins TRBV4-3 to TRBJ1-3; D might be TRBD1 (6 bases). V lost 3 bases and J 1 base, leaving 10 bases between the germline ends. CDR3 length: 15 residues. Germline V lookup: CDR1 LGHNA, CDR2 YSLEER. CDR3 loop: CASSQGAISGNTIYF. CDR3 coding DNA: TGCGCCAGCAGCCAGGGGGCCATATCTGGAAACACCATATATTTT.

The rearrangement uses TRBV7-2 and TRBJ1-1, with D unresolved. The V end was cut by 5 bases, the J end by 14 bases, with 18 bases between. This CDR3 spans 12 amino acids. Germline V gene lookup returns CDR1 SGHTA and CDR2 FQGNSA. CDR3 bases: TGTGCCAGCAGCAGAGATACCGCGCAAGGGTTCTTT. Amino acids: CASSRDTAQGFF.

V is TRBV7-2 and J is TRBJ1-5; 9 nucleotides agree with TRBD1. Unmatched junction bases numbered 8, after V lost 5 bases and J lost 6 bases. The CDR3 contains 15 residues. CDR1 is SGHTA and CDR2 is FQGNSA in the germline V gene. The CDR3 spells CASSPGTGFGQPQHF. The CDR3 coding sequence is TGTGCCAGCAGCCCCGGGACAGGGTTCGGTCAGCCCCAGCATTTT.

In this sample, this clone turned up once. The rearrangement uses TRBV4-1 and TRBJ2-5; the match to TRBD1 covers 9 bases. This CDR3 is built from 17 residues. The V and J ends lost 4 bases and 5 bases, in that order; junction bases with no gene match: 14. From germline, CDR1 is MGHRA and CDR2 YSYEKL. The CDR3 protein is CASSPANLQGARETQYF. CDR3 sequence (DNA): TGCGCCAGCAGCCCGGCCAACCTACAGGGGGCGCGGGAGACCCAGTACTTC.